One and the same sample provided the 20 T cell receptor beta chains below, sequenced in a study of identical twins (dated by TCRdb to 2015 to 2016). The library came from 5' RACE. The reads were generated on an Illumina HiSeq 2000. TCRdb handled the public reads itself, with Q25 trimming in fastp and clone calling in MiXCR, and kept productive beta chains. Rows with a matching CDR3 protein are joined into one entry that keeps the most common DNA and genes. The sample yields 1.5 million to 2 million distinct CDR3 sequences; roughly 35% were counted once. In total, the top ten clones hold 0.25% to 0.3% of the sample. The sequenced material came from cord blood. Receptors were obtained from a newborn girl in good health.

This chain's CDR3 is CATERSGANVLTF. CDR3 nucleotide sequence: TGTGCCACCGAACGCTCTGGGGCCAACGTCCTGACTTTC. This chain links TRBV15 with TRBJ2-6, with D unresolved. Trimming removed 8 bases from V and 0 bases from J, with 5 bases in between. The germline V gene has CDR1 LNHNV and CDR2 YYDKDF (reference sequence). The CDR3 contains 13 residues.

Comment on this clonotype: A much larger clone differs by one base, so this may be a read error. This sequence joins TRBV27 and TRBJ2-4; 7 nucleotides line up with TRBD2. This CDR3 has 11 residues. The germline CDR1 and CDR2 sequences are MNHEY and SMNVEV (reference sequence). The J segment lost 13 bases and the V segment lost 4 bases, leaving 4 bases of the junction unmatched. The DNA of the CDR3 is TGTGCCAGCAGTTCAGTGGGGGGGCAGTACTTC. It specifies CASSSVGGQYF.

The genes are TRBV10-3 and TRBJ1-5, with 9 positions matching TRBD1. The CDR3 loop spans 18 amino acids. Germline CDR1 ENHRY, CDR2 SYGVKD. The V and J ends lost 8 bases and 0 bases, in that order; junction bases with no gene match: 14. DNA of the CDR3: TGTGCCATCCATGAGGGAAGGACAGGGGAATATAGCAATCAGCCCCAGCATTTT. The encoded protein is CAIHEGRTGEYSNQPQHF.

This clonotype was counted between two and nine times. The V call is TRBV28, the J call TRBJ2-7; possibly TRBD1 or TRBD2 for D (5 bases each). The V gene's germline CDR1 is MDHEN and CDR2 SYDVKM. Trimming pared 3 bases from V and 5 bases from J, leaving 11 bases between. This CDR3 contains 13 residues. In DNA form, the CDR3 reads TGTGCCAGCAGTTTCTCAGGGACCGACGAGCAGTACTTC. It encodes CASSFSGTDEQYF.

Details on this clonotype: A read error may produce the germline difference seen at one junction end. The V call is TRBV4-2, the J call TRBJ2-5; the match to TRBD2 covers 11 bases. Germline values: CDR1 LGHNA, CDR2 YNFKEQ. CDR3 length: 15 amino acids. The CDR3 loop reads CASARLAGMLEAQYF. The DNA for the CDR3 is TGTGCCAGCGCAAGACTAGCGGGAATGTTAGAGGCCCAGTACTTC.

This clonotype has at least ten counts. The rearrangement uses TRBV29-1 and TRBJ1-2; no clear D gene. The germline gives CDR1 SQVTM, CDR2 ANQGSEA. This CDR3 has 12 amino acids. Trimming took off 5 bases at V and 2 bases at J, with 9 bases between the two ends. The CDR3 DNA reads TGCAGCGTTTTCTCGGGGAACTATGGCTACACCTTC. As protein: CSVFSGNYGYTF.

CDR3 loop: CSARVVTSSEQFF. CDR3 bases: TGCAGTGCTAGAGTAGTGACTAGCAGTGAGCAGTTCTTC. The rearrangement links TRBV20-1 to TRBJ2-1, with 7 bases lining up with TRBD2. V shed 1 base and J 9 bases; nucleotides not matched to a gene: 6. The length of the CDR3 is 13 residues. CDR1 and CDR2 (germline): DFQATT, SNEGSKA (reference sequence).

This clonotype was counted between two and nine times. The chain recombines TRBV4-1 with TRBJ2-3, with D unclear. V dropped 4 bases and J dropped 0 bases, with 11 bases sitting between them. This CDR3 is 15 amino acids long. Germline V gene data show CDR1 as MGHRA and CDR2 as YSYEKL. The CDR3 sequence: CASSRIRVSTDTQYF. The CDR3 DNA sequence: TGCGCCAGCAGCCGGATCCGGGTTAGCACAGATACGCAGTATTTT.

In its sample, this clonotype was seen a few times. The chain combines TRBV2 with TRBJ2-5; D might be TRBD2 (6 bases). The J call could be wrong; TRBJ2-7 is a better fit for the DNA end. The CDR3 totals 14 residues. CDR1 is SNHLY, CDR2 FYNNEI, per germline. DNA of the CDR3: TGTGCCAGCAGTTACCGGGACTCACTTTACGAGCAGTACTTC. This sequence encodes CASSYRDSLYEQYF.

A few counts support this clonotype. V usage is TRBV6-1 and J usage is TRBJ1-5, with D possibly being TRBD1 (6 bases). Germline V gives CDR1 MNHNS, CDR2 SASEGT. This CDR3 region has 8 residues. The chain's CDR3 is CATGPQHF. CDR3 coding DNA: TGTGCGACAGGGCCCCAGCATTTT.

This sequence joins TRBV20-1 and TRBJ2-1; TRBD2 matches at 9 bases. Germline CDR1 and CDR2: DFQATT and SNEGSKA (reference sequence). CDR3 length equals 14 residues. Losses at the gene ends were 3 bases for V and 3 bases for J; bases not matched to a gene: 3. CDR3 amino acids: CSARGRGGYNEQFF. CDR3 DNA: TGCAGTGCTAGGGGGCGGGGGGGCTACAATGAGCAGTTCTTC.

This clonotype was counted a few times. This chain connects TRBV25-1 to TRBJ2-1; no firm D call. Trimming removed 7 bases at V and 8 bases at J, with 18 bases between. The CDR3 spans 14 residues. CDR1 is MGHDK, CDR2 SYGVNS, per germline. CDR3 protein: CASNPGRPEYEQFF. The CDR3 DNA sequence: TGTGCCAGCAATCCGGGTAGGCCGGAGTATGAGCAGTTCTTC.

In its sample, this clonotype was seen many times. This chain links TRBV20-1 with TRBJ2-3, with TRBD1 as a possible D gene (5 bases). The CDR3 extends over 14 amino acids. Germline loops: CDR1 DFQATT, CDR2 SNEGSKA (reference sequence). With 2 bases removed from V and 0 bases from J, the gap between germline ends came to 9 bases. CDR3 residues: CSARPDTSTDTQYF. The CDR3 region has the DNA TGCAGTGCTAGACCGGACACTAGCACAGATACGCAGTATTTT.

This clonotype was recorded a few times. V and J are TRBV7-9 and TRBJ1-5, with 9 bases aligning to TRBD1. The germline CDR1 and CDR2 sequences are SEHNR and FQNEAQ (reference sequence). V lost 5 bases, J lost 6 bases, and 8 bases stayed unmatched. The CDR3 totals 15 residues. The CDR3 loop reads CASSQGQGGIQPQHF. CDR3 in DNA: TGTGCCAGCAGCCAGGGACAGGGAGGGATTCAGCCCCAGCATTTT. Drawing the rest from reference TRBV7-9 and TRBJ1-5, the complete variable domain is DTGVSQNPRHKITKRGQNVTFRCDPISEHNRLYWYRQTLGQGPEFLTYFQNEAQLEKSRLLSDRFSAERPKGSFSTLEIQRTEQGDSAMYLCASSQGQGGIQPQHFGDGTRLSIL.

This clonotype occurred a few times. The CDR3 sequence is CASSLDRIEVQETQYF. CDR3 nucleotide sequence: TGCGCCAGCAGCTTGGATCGGATAGAGGTGCAAGAGACCCAGTACTTC. The chain is built from TRBV5-1 and TRBJ2-5; D uncertain. CDR1 is SGHRS, CDR2 YFSETQ, per germline. V gave up 0 bases and J gave up 2 bases, with 14 bases separating them. This CDR3 spans 16 amino acids.

This clonotype was found a few times. The V and J genes are TRBV5-1 and TRBJ2-1; 9 positions agree with TRBD2. The DNA end favors TRBJ2-7, so the J call may be wrong. Germline values: CDR1 SGHRS, CDR2 YFSETQ. The CDR3 sequence is 18 residues long. CDR3 amino acids: CASSLAVTGTSSYNEQYF. The CDR3 bases are TGCGCCAGCAGCTTGGCCGTAACCGGGACTAGCTCCTACAATGAGCAGTACTTC.

The chain uses TRBV20-1 and TRBJ1-5, with D possibly TRBD1 on 5 matching bases. This CDR3 comprises 15 residues. CDR1 is DFQATT, CDR2 SNEGSKA, per germline (reference sequence). Trimming stripped 1 base from V and 2 bases from J, with 12 bases between. The CDR3, as DNA: TGCAGTGCTAGAGCAGGGTTGGGGGGCAATCAGCCCCAGCATTTT. It codes for CSARAGLGGNQPQHF.

The CDR3 here is CASTPSGAYNEQFF. The CDR3 DNA is TGTGCCAGTACTCCTAGCGGGGCGTACAATGAGCAGTTCTTC. The chain is built from TRBV19 and TRBJ2-1; 9 bases are a match to TRBD2. Trimming took 7 bases from V and 4 from J; bases not matched to a gene: 5. Germline values: CDR1 LNHDA, CDR2 SQIVND (reference sequence). The CDR3 is 14 amino acids.

This clonotype was detected only a few times. The chain carries TRBV18 and TRBJ1-4; TRBD1 is a possible D gene (5 bases). This CDR3 has 15 residues. The germline V and J ends were trimmed by 3 bases and 7 bases, with 15 bases remaining between them. The germline V gene has CDR1 KGHSH and CDR2 LQKENI. The CDR3 is CASSPPTGAGEKLFF. The CDR3 region has the DNA TGTGCCAGCTCACCTCCAACCGGGGCCGGTGAAAAACTGTTTTTT.

The CDR3 here is CASTSTGWNTGELFF. The DNA for the CDR3 is TGTGCCAGCACCTCGACAGGTTGGAACACCGGGGAGCTGTTTTTT. The V gene is TRBV6-1, the J gene TRBJ2-2, with a possible D match to TRBD1 (6 bases). Trimming removed 7 bases from V and 1 base from J, with 13 bases in between. Germline V gene sequence: CDR1 MNHNS, CDR2 SASEGT. The CDR3 has 15 residues.